Included here is one T cell receptor beta chain sequence, with context. Both TRBC1 and TRBC2 were covered by a beta constant-region primer of two equimolar oligonucleotides. Ligated cDNA was amplified by four rounds of PCR with nested alpha and beta constant-region primers and SP2. TCRdb re-analysed the UMI-ligation and nested PCR reads in MiXCR, keeping a single row per CDR3 protein. Here the sample spans 80,000 or so distinct CDR3 sequences, 8% to 9.5% being singletons. The data stem from a study of naive and memory T cell subsets. Germline V gene data show CDR1 as SEHNR and CDR2 as FQNEAQ (reference sequence). Unmatched junction bases numbered 4, after V lost 1 base and J lost 7 bases. The CDR3 is made up of 14 amino acids.

This rearrangement joins TRBV7-9 to TRBJ1-1; 9 bases agree with TRBD1. This receptor was identified in a human donor in good health. Sequenced material: naive CD8+ T cells from blood. The CDR3 region has the DNA TGTGCCAGCAGCTTAGAGACAGGGGGGGATGAAGCTTTCTTT. Translation gives CASSLETGGDEAFF.